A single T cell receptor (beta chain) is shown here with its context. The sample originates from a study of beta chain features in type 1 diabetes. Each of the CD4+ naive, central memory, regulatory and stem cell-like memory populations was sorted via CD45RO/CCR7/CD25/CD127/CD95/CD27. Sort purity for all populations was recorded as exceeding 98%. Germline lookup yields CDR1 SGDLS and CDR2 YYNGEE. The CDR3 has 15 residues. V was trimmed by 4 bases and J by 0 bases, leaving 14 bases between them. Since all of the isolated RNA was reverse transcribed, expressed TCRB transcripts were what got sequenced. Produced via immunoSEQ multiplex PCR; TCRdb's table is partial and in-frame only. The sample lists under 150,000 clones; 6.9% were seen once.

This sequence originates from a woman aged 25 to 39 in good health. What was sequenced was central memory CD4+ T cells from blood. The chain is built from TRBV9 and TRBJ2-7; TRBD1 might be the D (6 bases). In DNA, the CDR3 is TGTGCCAGCAGCCCACGAGGACAGAACTCCTACGAGCAGTACTTC. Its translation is CASSPRGQNSYEQYF.